One sample yielded the 15 T cell receptor beta chains listed below, sequenced in a study of blood T cell repertoires in COVID-19. Method: immunoSEQ multiplex PCR; TCRdb's copy keeps in-frame clones and lacks some. This sample carries approximately 290,000 clones, around nine tenths of them seen once, and the ten largest clones take about 1.1%. The specimen sequenced was PBMCs or T cells enriched from blood (not recorded which). The receptors stem from a woman aged 25 to 39 who had recovered from COVID-19.

The chain recombines TRBV28 with TRBJ1-1; 7 nucleotides align to TRBD1. CDR3 length equals 12 residues. Losses at the gene ends were 2 bases for V and 8 bases for J; bases not matched to a gene: 2. Germline CDR1 reads MDHEN; CDR2 reads SYDVKM. DNA for the CDR3: TGTGCCAGCAGTTTAAGGGGACAGGAAGCTTTCTTT. It codes for CASSLRGQEAFF.

The J gene is TRBJ1-2, the V gene TRBV28, with D hard to call. Trimming took 1 base from V and 4 from J, leaving 19 bases between them. The germline V gene encodes CDR1 MDHEN and CDR2 SYDVKM. This CDR3 has 17 residues. CDR3 coding DNA: TGTGCCAGCAGTTTATATGAGGTCGTTGTTAGTGCCTATGGCTACACCTTC. This sequence encodes CASSLYEVVVSAYGYTF.

The rearrangement links TRBV9 to TRBJ2-1; D is unresolved. The CDR3 has 15 residues. CDR1 is SGDLS, CDR2 YYNGEE, per germline. Trimming pared 0 bases from V and 6 bases from J, leaving 13 bases between. The DNA of the CDR3 is TGTGCCAGCAGCGTAGAATTAGCCCCGGGCAATGAGCAGTTCTTC. This translates into CASSVELAPGNEQFF.

This sequence joins TRBV27 and TRBJ2-1, with 9 bases that match TRBD1. The CDR3 extends over 15 amino acids. Trimming cost V 6 bases and J 7 bases; bases outside gene matches: 10. Per the germline V gene, CDR1 is MNHEY and CDR2 is SMNVEV (reference sequence). The CDR3 sequence is CASSSGTGYSNEQFF. CDR3 nucleotide sequence: TGTGCCAGCAGCTCCGGGACAGGGTATTCTAATGAGCAGTTCTTC.

The V call is TRBV5-1, the J call TRBJ1-1, with TRBD1 matching over 8 bases. CDR3 length: 15 residues. The trim removed 4 bases at V and 6 bases at J, leaving 11 bases unmatched. Germline assignment: CDR1 SGHRS and CDR2 YFSETQ. The CDR3 sequence: CASSPNRGGRPEAFF. The CDR3 bases are TGCGCCAGCAGCCCAAACAGGGGGGGCCGACCTGAAGCTTTCTTT.

V usage is TRBV30 and J usage is TRBJ2-7; weak D call: TRBD2 (5 bases). This CDR3 region has 13 residues. V was clipped by 2 bases and J by 4 bases, with 12 bases between them. The germline CDR1 and CDR2 sequences are GTSNPN and SVGIG (reference sequence). This chain's CDR3 is CAWSTASSYEQYF. The CDR3 DNA is TGTGCCTGGAGTACGGCTAGCTCTTACGAGCAGTACTTC.

The chain recombines TRBV5-1 with TRBJ1-2; no reliable D call. The CDR3 is 14 residues long. From germline, CDR1 is SGHRS and CDR2 YFSETQ. The V gene lost 4 bases and the J gene lost 6 bases, with 16 bases spanning the gap. The CDR3 DNA follows: TGCGCCAGCAGCCCCTCGCTCGGGAACGATGGCTACACCTTC. This sequence encodes CASSPSLGNDGYTF.

This chain links TRBV2 with TRBJ2-1, with 10 bases aligning to TRBD2. CDR1 SNHLY and CDR2 FYNNEI come from the germline V gene. The CDR3 extends over 15 amino acids. The ends lost 7 bases at V and 7 bases at J; junction bases unmatched: 10. CDR3 residues: CASKTSSGSRNEQFF. CDR3 nucleotide sequence: TGTGCCAGCAAAACCTCTAGCGGGAGTAGAAATGAGCAGTTCTTC.

The chain joins TRBV14 to TRBJ2-7; the D is unclear. The CDR3 sequence is 13 residues long. The germline CDR1 and CDR2 sequences are SGHDN and FVKESK. The V end was cut by 4 bases, the J end by 1 base, with 8 bases between. DNA for the CDR3: TGTGCCAGCAGCCTACTTGGTTCCTACGAGCAGTACTTC. Protein product: CASSLLGSYEQYF.

The chain links TRBV5-1 to TRBJ2-3, with D unclear. Deletions cut 0 bases from V and 2 bases from J, with 7 bases between. CDR3 length equals 14 residues. Germline CDR1 and CDR2: SGHRS and YFSETQ. The CDR3 spells CASSLGGNTDTQYF. The CDR3 DNA reads TGCGCCAGCAGCTTGGGAGGCAACACAGATACGCAGTATTTT.

V usage is TRBV29-1 and J usage is TRBJ2-1, with 13 nucleotides matching TRBD2. From germline, CDR1 is SQVTM and CDR2 ANQGSEA. This CDR3 is 15 amino acids long. Trimming took 3 bases from V and 9 from J; bases not matched to a gene: 8. DNA of the CDR3: TGCAGCGTTGACCGACTAGCGGGAGGTTCTAGTGAGCAGTTCTTC. It yields the protein CSVDRLAGGSSEQFF.

V and J are TRBV28 and TRBJ2-5, with D hard to call. CDR1 and CDR2 (germline): MDHEN, SYDVKM. The V and J ends lost 5 bases and 5 bases respectively, with 18 bases between them. The CDR3 consists of 15 residues. CDR3: CASSPHLKLGETQYF. The CDR3 DNA sequence: TGTGCCAGCAGTCCTCATTTAAAGCTGGGCGAGACCCAGTACTTC.

This chain uses TRBV5-1 with TRBJ2-5; 15 bases are a match to TRBD2. Germline V gene lookup returns CDR1 SGHRS and CDR2 YFSETQ. This CDR3 spans 17 amino acids. Trimming took 4 bases from V and 4 from J; bases not matched to a gene: 8. In DNA form, the CDR3 reads TGCGCCAGCAGCGGAGGACTAGCGGGAGGGGGAGTAGAGACCCAGTACTTC. It encodes CASSGGLAGGGVETQYF.

The V call is TRBV18, the J call TRBJ2-1, with 7 bases identical to TRBD2. The CDR3 spans 16 residues. The junction had 9 bases not matched to a gene; V was cut back by 1 base and J by 6 bases. In germline, CDR1 is KGHSH, CDR2 LQKENI. CDR3 in amino acids: CASSPQSAGAGNEQFF. The DNA of the CDR3 is TGTGCCAGCTCACCACAATCCGCGGGAGCGGGCAATGAGCAGTTCTTC. Complete variable domain (other parts from reference TRBV18 and TRBJ2-1): NAGVMQNPRHLVRRRGQEARLRCSPMKGHSHVYWYRQLPEEGLKFMVYLQKENIIDESGMPKERFSAEFPKEGPSILRIQQVVRGDSAAYFCASSPQSAGAGNEQFFGPGTRLTVL.

The rearrangement uses TRBV5-4 and TRBJ1-1; D perhaps matches TRBD1 (6 bases). Trimming took 4 bases from V and 1 from J, leaving 8 bases between them. The germline V gene encodes CDR1 SGHNT and CDR2 YYREEE (reference sequence). The CDR3 sequence is 13 residues long. CDR3 protein: CASSKQGNTEAFF. The CDR3 DNA follows: TGTGCCAGCAGCAAACAGGGGAACACTGAAGCTTTCTTT.